The T cell receptor (beta chain) described here comes from a study of immune heterogeneity within non-small cell lung tumors. Notes on the study in general: Identical dominant CDR3 beta clonotypes recurred across tumor sites within a patient, alongside site-unique high-frequency clones. Significant yet moderate, the positive correlation between local T-cell clonality and local tumor mutational burden reached an R of about 0.33.

The template for each sample was around 540 ng of genomic DNA, which had been extracted from bulk tumor tissue. Several widely spaced biopsies per primary tumor were taken during surgery. The study cohort was described as untreated, and its members had newly diagnosed non-small cell lung cancer. They went on to have curative surgery. The V end lost 5 bases, the J end lost 1 base, and 17 bases lay between the germline ends. This CDR3 contains 16 residues. Per germline, CDR1 SGHVS and CDR2 FQNEAQ. Using 32 V and 13 J primers, multiplex PCR amplified TCR beta CDR3. TCRdb re-called the multiplex PCR reads with MiXCR, one entry per CDR3 protein. The sample lists about 34,000 distinct CDR3 sequences; approximately 30% were seen once. With respect to this clonotype: Its specificity is not known.

The sample consisted of lung tumor tissue. The J gene is TRBJ2-5, the V gene TRBV7-8; D might be TRBD1 or TRBD2, each matching 5 bases. This sequence was found in a man in his forties with non-small cell lung cancer. The CDR3 reads CASSTRGQRTQETQYF. DNA of the CDR3: TGTGCCAGCAGCACAAGGGGCCAGCGGACCCAAGAGACCCAGTACTTC.